Each of the 30 T cell receptor beta chains below was sequenced from the same sample in a study of T cell clones after liver transplantation. The repertoire was sequenced with immunoSEQ multiplex PCR; TCRdb's copy has only in-frame clones and lacks some. This table has roughly 20,000 clones, 88% appearing once. Sample: CD8+ T cells from blood, taken before liver transplant. All receptors come from a human donor who received a liver transplant.

The gene calls are TRBV4-1 and TRBJ1-2; the match to TRBD1 covers 8 bases. Trimming cost V 1 base and J 7 bases; bases outside gene matches: 2. The germline V gene encodes CDR1 MGHRA and CDR2 YSYEKL. This CDR3 is built from 13 residues. The CDR3 DNA follows: TGCGCCAGCAGCCAAGGCAGGGGGCTTGGCTACACCTTC. As protein: CASSQGRGLGYTF.

The chain has TRBV19 and TRBJ2-7, with TRBD1 matching over 12 bases. The CDR3 runs to 15 residues. V shed 3 bases and J 2 bases; nucleotides not matched to a gene: 2. From germline, CDR1 is LNHDA and CDR2 SQIVND (reference sequence). The CDR3 reads CASSMRDRGPYEQYF. The CDR3 nucleotides are TGTGCCAGTAGTATGCGGGACAGGGGGCCCTACGAGCAGTACTTC.

In its sample, this clone was seen once. The V call is TRBV9, the J call TRBJ1-3; D is possibly TRBD1 (5 bases). V was clipped by 3 bases and J by 0 bases, with 13 bases between them. The CDR3 extends over 16 amino acids. From germline, CDR1 is SGDLS and CDR2 YYNGEE. Written as DNA, the CDR3 is TGTGCCAGCAGCGCCGCGGGGGTACTCTCTGGAAACACCATATATTTT. It translates to CASSAAGVLSGNTIYF. The full variable domain, in which reference TRBV9 and TRBJ1-3 provide the parts outside the CDR3, is DSGVTQTPKHLITATGQRVTLRCSPRSGDLSVYWYQQSLDQGLQFLIQYYNGEERAKGNILERFSAQQFPDLHSELNLSSLELGDSALYFCASSAAGVLSGNTIYFGEGSWLTVV.

The rearrangement links TRBV27 to TRBJ2-5; possibly TRBD2 for D (6 bases). V lost 8 bases to trimming and J lost 3 bases, with 13 bases between them. Germline CDR1 is MNHEY and CDR2 is SMNVEV (reference sequence). The CDR3 spans 13 residues. The CDR3 DNA sequence: TGTGCCAGCTGGCGGGACCTCGAAGAGACCCAGTACTTC. It is translated as CASWRDLEETQYF.

This clone turned up a few times. V is TRBV7-9 and J is TRBJ2-7, with 7 bases aligning to TRBD1. Germline V gene data show CDR1 as SEHNR and CDR2 as FQNEAQ (reference sequence). The CDR3 runs to 13 residues. V gave up 8 bases and J gave up 6 bases; unmatched junction bases: 10. CDR3 nucleotide sequence: TGTGCCAGCCTTGGGACAGCGGTCGCCGAGCAGTACTTC. This gives the protein CASLGTAVAEQYF.

This chain links TRBV2 with TRBJ2-5; either TRBD1 or TRBD2 may fit D (5 bases each). The germline V gene encodes CDR1 SNHLY and CDR2 FYNNEI. The V end lost 2 bases, the J end lost 1 base, and 11 bases lay between the germline ends. The CDR3 contains 15 residues. Here the CDR3 reads CASSEWQGPQETQYF. CDR3 DNA sequence: TGTGCCAGCAGTGAATGGCAGGGACCCCAAGAGACCCAGTACTTC.

V and J are TRBV5-1 and TRBJ2-7, with D unresolved. In germline, CDR1 is SGHRS, CDR2 YFSETQ. The CDR3 consists of 11 residues. V was cut by 4 bases and J by 6 bases, with 8 bases left in between. CDR3 bases: TGCGCCAGCAGCATAGGCCCCGAGCAGTACTTC. Translated, it gives CASSIGPEQYF. Variable domain in full (rest from reference TRBV5-1 and TRBJ2-7): KAGVTQTPRYLIKTRGQQVTLSCSPISGHRSVSWYQQTPGQGLQFLFEYFSETQRNKGNFPGRFSGRQFSNSRSEMNVSTLELGDSALYLCASSIGPEQYFGPGTRLTVT.

The CDR3: CASSLGLAGYTDTQYF. In DNA, the CDR3 is TGTGCCAGCAGCCTGGGACTAGCGGGCTACACAGATACGCAGTATTTT. V gene TRBV13 combines with J gene TRBJ2-3; TRBD2 aligns across 12 bases. Germline V CDR1 and CDR2: PRHDT, FYEKMQ (reference sequence). The CDR3 contains 16 residues. Trimming took 5 bases from V and 2 from J; bases not matched to a gene: 5.

In its sample, this clone ranks as medium-sized. The chain has TRBV5-1 and TRBJ2-5; TRBD1 agrees at 10 bases. Germline-derived CDR1 and CDR2 are SGHRS and YFSETQ. The CDR3 is made up of 19 amino acids. V shed 4 bases, J shed 5 bases, and the junction held 20 bases outside the gene matches. The CDR3 here is CASSPQMFFGTGVRETQYF. DNA for the CDR3: TGCGCCAGCAGCCCCCAAATGTTCTTCGGGACAGGGGTCCGGGAGACCCAGTACTTC.

The chain has TRBV27 and TRBJ2-7; 13 nucleotides align to TRBD2. Germline assignment: CDR1 MNHEY and CDR2 SMNVEV (reference sequence). The CDR3 is made up of 15 amino acids. Losses at the gene ends were 5 bases for V and 2 bases for J; bases not matched to a gene: 3. The CDR3 region has the DNA TGTGCCAGCAGTCTGACTAGCGGGAGGACCTACGAGCAGTACTTC. This translates into CASSLTSGRTYEQYF.

The J gene is TRBJ2-7, the V gene TRBV5-1; 9 nucleotides match TRBD2. Germline CDR1 reads SGHRS; CDR2 reads YFSETQ. This CDR3 region has 14 residues. V shed 0 bases and J 7 bases; nucleotides not matched to a gene: 5. Here the CDR3 reads CASSLGNLAGEQYF. CDR3 nucleotide sequence: TGCGCCAGCAGCTTGGGGAACCTAGCGGGAGAGCAGTACTTC.

This chain uses TRBV14 with TRBJ2-1; D is unresolved. The ends were cut back, 4 bases at V and 5 bases at J, with 15 bases in the middle. The CDR3 is 15 amino acids. Germline assignment: CDR1 SGHDN and CDR2 FVKESK. The CDR3 sequence is CASSLRPSKDNEQFF. CDR3 DNA: TGTGCCAGCAGCCTCCGACCGAGCAAAGACAATGAGCAGTTCTTC.

The chain employs TRBV28 and TRBJ2-7; 7 nucleotides match TRBD1. Germline V lookup: CDR1 MDHEN, CDR2 SYDVKM. Germline trimming cut 5 bases from V and 3 bases from J; bases unmatched to any gene: 7. CDR3 length: 14 residues. Here the CDR3 reads CASSPRTGYYEQYF. In DNA, the CDR3 is TGTGCCAGCAGTCCTCGGACAGGTTACTACGAGCAGTACTTC.

The chain employs TRBV27 and TRBJ2-7; TRBD2 aligns across 11 bases. CDR1 MNHEY and CDR2 SMNVEV come from the germline V gene (reference sequence). J lost 5 bases, V lost 3 bases, and 6 bases had no gene match. This CDR3 has 15 residues. The DNA for the CDR3 is TGTGCCAGCAGTTTGCTAGCGGGAGGAGTCGACGAGCAGTACTTC. This gives the protein CASSLLAGGVDEQYF.

The rearrangement links TRBV27 to TRBJ2-2, with 8 bases that match TRBD1. V trimming: 5 bases; J trimming: 7 bases; junction bases outside the gene matches: 6. The CDR3 loop spans 14 amino acids. Per germline, CDR1 MNHEY and CDR2 SMNVEV (reference sequence). CDR3 nucleotides: TGTGCCAGCAGTATACAGGGGGGAGGCGGGGAGCTGTTTTTT. It is translated as CASSIQGGGGELFF.

A few counts support this clone. This chain connects TRBV5-1 to TRBJ2-7; D possibly corresponds to TRBD1 (5 bases). The germline CDR1 and CDR2 sequences are SGHRS and YFSETQ. V lost 2 bases, J lost 2 bases, and 14 bases lay in between. This CDR3 has 15 amino acids. CDR3 in DNA: TGCGCCAGCAGCTTATACTTTACAGGTGCCTACGAGCAGTACTTC. Encoded protein: CASSLYFTGAYEQYF.

The V and J genes are TRBV9 and TRBJ2-5; 8 bases match TRBD2. The J segment lost 2 bases and the V segment lost 5 bases, leaving 17 bases of the junction unmatched. Germline V gene lookup returns CDR1 SGDLS and CDR2 YYNGEE. The CDR3 is made up of 18 amino acids. The CDR3 sequence is CASSSKSGREDLQETQYF. CDR3 DNA sequence: TGTGCCAGCAGTTCCAAGTCGGGGCGGGAGGACTTGCAAGAGACCCAGTACTTC.

V usage is TRBV28 and J usage is TRBJ1-2; D gene unclear. Trimming removed 5 bases from V and 3 bases from J, with 19 bases in between. Germline CDR1 MDHEN, CDR2 SYDVKM. The CDR3 is 16 amino acids. CDR3 sequence (DNA): TGTGCCAGCAGTCCCCTCCGTTCCAGTCGGCACTATGGCTACACCTTC. This encodes CASSPLRSSRHYGYTF.

The rearrangement joins TRBV27 to TRBJ1-2; D is uncertain. Between the trimmed V and J ends, which lost 5 bases and 4 bases, there was a span of 17 bases. CDR1 MNHEY and CDR2 SMNVEV come from the germline V gene (reference sequence). This CDR3 has 15 amino acids. DNA for the CDR3: TGTGCCAGCAGTCCCCGGGTCGACGGCGGCTATGGCTACACCTTC. This sequence encodes CASSPRVDGGYGYTF.

The rearrangement links TRBV19 to TRBJ1-5; D remains ambiguous. V was pared by 4 bases and J by 7 bases, with 8 bases between. The CDR3 covers 12 residues. CDR1 LNHDA and CDR2 SQIVND come from the germline V gene (reference sequence). In DNA, the CDR3 is TGTGCCAGTAGTAGGATGGGGCAGCCCCAGCATTTT. It codes for CASSRMGQPQHF.

The V call is TRBV6-1, the J call TRBJ1-3; D unclear. Trimming shortened V by 2 bases and J by 3 bases, and 14 bases separated the two germline ends. The CDR3 has 16 residues. Per germline, CDR1 MNHNS and CDR2 SASEGT. CDR3 DNA: TGTGCCAGCAGTGAATGGGGTACATCTGATGGAAACACCATATATTTT. Residues: CASSEWGTSDGNTIYF.

The chain uses TRBV18 and TRBJ2-2; D assignment may be TRBD1 or TRBD2 (5 bases each). CDR3 length: 15 residues. Trimming shortened V by 2 bases and J by 3 bases, and 10 bases separated the two germline ends. CDR1 is KGHSH and CDR2 is LQKENI in the germline V gene. Here the CDR3 reads CASSPRDGYTGELFF. The DNA for the CDR3 is TGTGCCAGCTCACCAAGGGACGGATACACCGGGGAGCTGTTTTTT.

This chain links TRBV7-9 with TRBJ2-2; no clear D gene. Germline V gene data show CDR1 as SEHNR and CDR2 as FQNEAQ (reference sequence). This CDR3 is built from 13 residues. Trimming stripped 1 base from V and 6 bases from J, with 6 bases between. The CDR3 bases are TGTGCCAGCAGCTTAGATAATTCCGGGGAGCTGTTTTTT. Translating it yields CASSLDNSGELFF.

This clone appeared once. This chain connects TRBV27 to TRBJ2-5; 7 bases agree with TRBD2. The CDR3 spans 16 residues. Germline V gene lookup returns CDR1 MNHEY and CDR2 SMNVEV (reference sequence). J was trimmed by 1 base and V by 5 bases; bases with no gene match: 10. This CDR3 reads CASSLSRGGGQETQYF. CDR3 nucleotides: TGTGCCAGCAGTCTCTCTCGCGGCGGGGGCCAAGAGACCCAGTACTTC.

V gene TRBV7-9 combines with J gene TRBJ2-1; D gene uncertain. The CDR3 is 14 amino acids. CDR1 is SEHNR, CDR2 FQNEAQ, per germline (reference sequence). V lost 4 bases and J lost 4, with 11 bases in between. The CDR3 bases are TGTGCCAGCAGCTCCCCCTTCCTTTACAATGAGCAGTTCTTC. Protein product: CASSSPFLYNEQFF.

The rearrangement joins TRBV25-1 to TRBJ2-1; 10 bases are shared with TRBD2. CDR1 MGHDK and CDR2 SYGVNS come from the germline V gene. After removal of 4 bases from V and 8 bases from J, the junction contained 5 bases not matched to a gene. This CDR3 comprises 14 residues. The CDR3 reads CASSASGRGYEQFF. The CDR3 coding sequence is TGTGCCAGCAGTGCTAGCGGGAGAGGGTATGAGCAGTTCTTC.

The chain uses TRBV28 and TRBJ1-1; D ambiguous. The CDR3 has 12 residues. V gave up 5 bases and J gave up 9 bases, with 13 bases separating them. Germline V gives CDR1 MDHEN, CDR2 SYDVKM. CDR3 in amino acids: CASSTLTPQAFF. Here the CDR3 DNA reads TGTGCCAGCAGTACCCTGACCCCTCAAGCTTTCTTT. Full variable domain (outside the CDR3, taken from reference TRBV28 and TRBJ1-1): DVKVTQSSRYLVKRTGEKVFLECVQDMDHENMFWYRQDPGLGLRLIYFSYDVKMKEKGDIPEGYSVSREKKERFSLILESASTNQTSMYLCASSTLTPQAFFGQGTRLTVV.

The J gene is TRBJ2-3, the V gene TRBV4-1; 8 bases map to TRBD2. With V trimmed by 5 bases and J by 2 bases, 6 bases remained unmatched. In germline, CDR1 is MGHRA, CDR2 YSYEKL. The CDR3 loop spans 15 amino acids. CDR3 loop: CASSETSELTDTQYF. The DNA of the CDR3 is TGCGCCAGCAGCGAGACTAGCGAACTCACAGATACGCAGTATTTT.

This clone has only one observation. The chain recombines TRBV9 with TRBJ1-2; D is possibly TRBD1 (5 bases). The CDR3 covers 14 residues. The V and J ends lost 6 bases and 2 bases respectively, with 14 bases between them. Per the germline V gene, CDR1 is SGDLS and CDR2 is YYNGEE. CDR3 region: CASTYSRDNYGYTF. The CDR3, as DNA: TGTGCCAGCACCTACAGTCGGGACAACTATGGCTACACCTTC.

The chain has TRBV5-1 and TRBJ2-1; D gene uncertain. V lost 2 bases and J lost 4, with 10 bases in between. CDR3 length: 14 amino acids. CDR1 and CDR2 from the germline V gene are SGHRS and YFSETQ. CDR3 coding DNA: TGCGCCAGCAGCTTTGAGGACCATTACAATGAGCAGTTCTTC. Its protein product is CASSFEDHYNEQFF.